This T cell receptor (beta chain) appears in the sequencing data of a study of Graves' ophthalmopathy and Graves' hyperthyroidism (dated 2018 in TCRdb). Turning to the overall study: Peripheral blood samples were taken at the time of initial diagnosis, before any treatment was given. To tell Graves' ophthalmopathy apart from Graves' hyperthyroidism, and to predict which patients would progress to ophthalmopathy, the study relied on TCR beta repertoire signatures. In total, around 140 blood samples were TCR-sequenced: fewer than 50 ophthalmopathy, approximately 80 hyperthyroidism and about 17 hyperthyroidism-to-ophthalmopathy patients. To explore V-J signatures that separate ophthalmopathy from hyperthyroidism, a discovery set of approximately 100 patients was enrolled, consisting of 40 to 45 with ophthalmopathy and 55 to 65 with stable hyperthyroidism. An independent validation cohort comprised 18 hyperthyroidism patients and 15 to 17 patients who later progressed from hyperthyroidism to ophthalmopathy. In more than five hyperthyroidism patients, T-cell repertoires of thyroid tissue and blood were compared. Following sampling, methimazole starting at 30 mg daily was administered to hyperthyroidism patients, and high-dose intravenous methylprednisolone was administered to ophthalmopathy patients. The 100 or so discovery patients were randomly divided into training and test sets at a 7:3 ratio. Findings and caveats that apply to the study as a whole: The 13-signature model separated ophthalmopathy from stable hyperthyroidism with approximately 85% sensitivity and about 84% specificity in cross-validation, and 80%/75% in the test set. No statistical method was used to predetermine the sample size, and group allocation was not hidden from the investigators. In validation, the model predicted ophthalmopathy progression with about 70% sensitivity and 72.22% specificity; fewer than 15 predicted patients were CT-confirmed with GO in a median of approximately six months. Most expanded thyroid clonotypes with frequency above 0.001 were also detected in blood, suggesting blood repertoires may reflect the thyroid immune response.

Germline trimming amounts to 5 bases on V and 7 bases on J, with 9 as the count of junction bases outside the gene matches. The CDR3 runs 13 residues from the cysteine to the phenylalanine. CDR3 DNA only is kept here, 39 bases in frame from base 1. From a lookup of the germline V gene (reference sequence), CDR1 and CDR2 are DFQATT and SNEGSKA. The ophthalmopathy patients had moderately to severely active disease, with a Clinical Activity Score of 3 or higher, a NOSPECS grade of 4 or higher, and a disease duration of less than 3 months. Patients with other autoimmune diseases, uncontrolled infections, pregnancy or lactation were excluded from the study. Clinical symptoms, serum thyroxine, TRAb, thyroid ultrasound and orbital computed tomography were used for diagnosis. Ficoll-Paque density gradient centrifugation was used to isolate PBMCs from around 9.1 ml of fresh peripheral blood. Total RNA was extracted with Trizol reagent and quality-checked on an Agilent 2100 Bioanalyzer.

This clonotype was seen at least ten times. Its antigen is currently not known. No much larger clone is present one base from it, and per-base qualities are unavailable. For repertoire sequencing, TCR beta CDR3 regions were amplified from RNA transcripts. The first round of RT-PCR was done with HTBI primers and the Qiagen OneStep RT-PCR kit, and was followed by a second round of multiplex PCR, then size selection and purification. Libraries were sequenced paired-end with 100 bp reads on an Illumina HiSeq2000. On the study's bioinformatics: SOAPnuke was used to process the reads, throwing out any read that had adapters, had uncalled bases, had a mean Phred below 15, or lacked an exact constant-primer or identifier match. High-quality paired reads were merged with COPE v1.2.5. Each unique nucleotide sequence was treated as a clonotype, and MiTCR v1.1 was used to align the clonotypes to the IMGT TRB V, D and J references. The analysis was limited to V-J combinations with a frequency above 0.0001, which together covered approximately 99% of repertoires. For each V-J combination, a TCR clonal expansion and chaos score was defined as the ratio of F50 clonal expansion to chaos observed in the TCRdist matrix. Features were reduced by Welch's t-statistics and random forest to 10 to 15 V-J combinations, which fed a naive Bayes classifier. The Morisita-Horn index was used to measure how similar the thyroid and blood repertoires were. The raw public data were reprocessed by TCRdb itself: fastp quality trimming at Q25, MiXCR clonotype calling, in-frame beta chains only. Entries that share a CDR3 protein sequence are merged under the most common genes and DNA. TCRdb's processing, not the authors', yielded these V and J calls. The sample data list about 480,000 distinct CDR3 sequences, and roughly an eighth of these were observed just once. The top ten clonotypes cover about a tenth of the sample.

The sample comprised blood. The receptor chain draws on TRBV20-1 and TRBJ2-7; the junction holds 9 bases that match TRBD2. The clonotype comes from a woman aged 25 to 45 with Graves' ophthalmopathy. Donor details come from another sample of the same person, matched by shared clones. The CDR3 protein: CSARIAGVGEQYF. The sequence in DNA is TGCAGTGCTCGGATAGCGGGAGTAGGAGAGCAGTACTTC.